The clone carrying this TCR beta chain was recorded many times. What it binds is not known. This entry is derived from a study of HIV-infected patients and healthy controls. Notes on the study in general: HIV-associated CDR3 frequencies dropped significantly during therapy; CMV-associated ones, mostly rising, changed nonsignificantly. With just sixteen HIV-infected individuals processed, the findings' generality was considered strongly limited.

Roughly three months, about 14 weeks, into antiretroviral therapy, follow-up blood was collected. All unsorted peripheral T cells were captured because whole blood was used without fractionation. V was clipped by 2 bases and J by 5 bases, with 13 bases between them. Germline V gene sequence: CDR1 SGHVS, CDR2 FQNEAQ. The CDR3 covers 16 residues. Alpha and beta constant-region primers primed reverse transcription of about 500 ng RNA. Using multiplexing indices, alpha and beta chain libraries were generated apart by chain-specific third strand synthesis. One entry per CDR3 protein, called by TCRdb with MiXCR from the 5' RACE reads. The table shows roughly 6,700 distinct CDR3 sequences, with around 6.7% occurring only once.

Here the sequenced sample was blood, taken during antiretroviral therapy. The genes are TRBV7-8 and TRBJ1-6; D ambiguous. The clonotype comes from an adult with HIV infection. The CDR3 sequence: CASSLFYEQNNSPLHF. CDR3 nucleotides: TGTGCCAGCAGCTTATTTTATGAACAGAATAATTCACCCCTCCACTTT. Full variable domain (remainder filled in from reference TRBV7-8 and TRBJ1-6): GAGVSQSPRYKVAKRGQDVALRCDPISGHVSLFWYQQALGQGPEFLTYFQNEAQLDKSGLPSDRFFAERPEGSVSTLKIQRTQQEDSAVYLCASSLFYEQNNSPLHFGNGTRLTVT.